The 12 T cell receptor beta chains presented below share a single source sample, sequenced in a study of cytomegalovirus exposure and HLA in healthy donors. The primer mix had 60 Vbeta and 13 Jbeta primers. Produced via immunoSEQ multiplex PCR; TCRdb's table is partial and in-frame only. The sample holds about 220,000 clones, more than 65% seen once. Material: PBMCs. These receptors were obtained from a man aged 18-30 years in good health and CMV-seronegative.

V is TRBV5-1 and J is TRBJ1-1; D gene uncertain. There are 14 residues in the CDR3. The V gene lost 4 bases and the J gene lost 5 bases, with 15 bases spanning the gap. The germline CDR1 and CDR2 sequences are SGHRS and YFSETQ. The CDR3 nucleotides are TGCGCCAGCAGCCCCGAGGGCCTGGGGACTGAAGCTTTCTTT. This codes for CASSPEGLGTEAFF.

The chain carries TRBV7-9 and TRBJ2-2; perhaps TRBD2 as D (6 bases). Germline-derived CDR1 and CDR2 are SEHNR and FQNEAQ (reference sequence). This CDR3 region has 11 residues. V was cut by 7 bases and J by 8 bases, with 8 bases left in between. The CDR3: CASTREGELFF. CDR3 nucleotides: TGTGCCAGCACCCGGGAGGGGGAGCTGTTTTTT. The full variable domain, completed using reference TRBV7-9 and TRBJ2-2, is DTGVSQNPRHKITKRGQNVTFRCDPISEHNRLYWYRQTLGQGPEFLTYFQNEAQLEKSRLLSDRFSAERPKGSFSTLEIQRTEQGDSAMYLCASTREGELFFGEGSRLTVL.

The chain joins TRBV21-1 to TRBJ1-2; the table's D call, TRBD1, was not checked against the DNA. TRBV21-1 counts as a pseudogene. The length of the CDR3 is 12 residues. As DNA, the CDR3 is TGTGCCAGCCCAGGGGGCAGGTATGGCTACACCTTC. Residues: CASPGGRYGYTF.

CDR3 sequence: CASSQGSQEQYF. DNA of the CDR3: TGTGCCAGCAGCCAGGGGAGTCAGGAGCAGTACTTC. The chain joins TRBV4-2 to TRBJ2-7, with a weak D call TRBD2 (5 bases). Trimming took off 3 bases at V and 7 bases at J, with 10 bases between the two ends. Germline V gene lookup returns CDR1 LGHNA and CDR2 YNFKEQ. This CDR3 comprises 12 residues.

The CDR3 DNA follows: TGCAGCGTTGAAGCTAGCGGGAGGAGTACAGATACGCAGTATTTT. Protein: CSVEASGRSTDTQYF. The chain combines TRBV29-1 with TRBJ2-3; 11 nucleotides match TRBD2. Germline V lookup: CDR1 SQVTM, CDR2 ANQGSEA. The ends lost 1 base at V and 3 bases at J; junction bases unmatched: 3. The CDR3 runs to 15 residues.

The chain joins TRBV14 to TRBJ2-1; 10 bases line up with TRBD2. The CDR3 sequence is 15 residues long. The trim removed 4 bases at V and 6 bases at J, leaving 6 bases unmatched. In germline, CDR1 is SGHDN, CDR2 FVKESK. This chain's CDR3 is CASSLLAGVSNEQFF. In DNA form, the CDR3 reads TGTGCCAGCAGCCTGCTAGCGGGAGTGTCCAATGAGCAGTTCTTC.

This sequence joins TRBV10-1 and TRBJ2-5, with 7 nucleotides matching TRBD2. The CDR3 length is 15 residues. The ends lost 3 bases at V and 4 bases at J; junction bases unmatched: 8. The germline V gene has CDR1 WNHNN and CDR2 SYGVQD (reference sequence). This chain's CDR3 is CASSDRGERGETQYF. CDR3 bases: TGCGCCAGCAGTGACCGGGGGGAGCGAGGAGAGACCCAGTACTTC.

The rearrangement links TRBV6-5 to TRBJ2-1, with 13 bases aligning to TRBD2. Germline V lookup: CDR1 MNHEY, CDR2 SVGAGI. CDR3 length equals 13 residues. After removal of 10 bases from V and 12 bases from J, the junction contained 9 bases not matched to a gene. CDR3 residues: CATRLAGGSGQFF. In DNA form, the CDR3 reads TGTGCCACCCGACTAGCGGGAGGATCTGGGCAGTTCTTC.

J is TRBJ1-1 and V is TRBV4-2; 12 nucleotides line up with TRBD1. The CDR3 totals 16 residues. V lost 4 bases to trimming and J lost 3 bases; unmatched junction nucleotides: 6. Germline CDR1 is LGHNA and CDR2 is YNFKEQ. The CDR3 is CASSRGTGGWYTEAFF. The CDR3 DNA reads TGTGCCAGCAGCCGCGGGACAGGGGGCTGGTACACTGAAGCTTTCTTT.

The rearrangement links TRBV5-4 to TRBJ2-7; 9 positions match TRBD2. The V gene end was trimmed by 4 bases and the J gene end by 5 bases; junction bases not matched to a gene: 10. The germline gives CDR1 SGHNT, CDR2 YYREEE (reference sequence). The length of the CDR3 is 15 residues. The CDR3 DNA sequence: TGTGCCAGCAGCACCCCAGGGGCGGGAGGGCACGAGCAGTACTTC. This codes for CASSTPGAGGHEQYF.

The gene calls are TRBV9 and TRBJ2-1; D gene uncertain. The CDR3 has 13 amino acids. The germline V gene has CDR1 SGDLS and CDR2 YYNGEE. V shed 0 bases and J shed 9 bases, with 10 bases lying between them. CDR3 sequence reads: CASSVERPSEQFF. In DNA, the CDR3 is TGTGCCAGCAGCGTAGAAAGGCCTAGTGAGCAGTTCTTC.

The chain has TRBV7-6 and TRBJ2-7; weak D call: TRBD2 (6 bases). CDR3 size: 16 residues. Germline V gives CDR1 SGHVS, CDR2 FNYEAQ. V was trimmed by 5 bases and J by 0 bases, leaving 17 bases between them. CDR3 sequence: CASSRLPGTVSYEQYF. The CDR3 DNA reads TGTGCCAGCAGCCGTCTTCCCGGGACTGTCTCCTACGAGCAGTACTTC.